This is a list of T cell receptor beta chains from one sample in a study of blood T cell repertoires in COVID-19. Libraries were prepared by immunoSEQ multiplex PCR; TCRdb keeps only in-frame clonotypes and omits some of them. The data hold roughly 66,000 clones, with about 90% observed a single time. What was sequenced was peripheral blood. The source is a human donor in a cohort sampled during active COVID-19. CDR3s include the opening cysteine and the closing phenylalanine or tryptophan. Fields, in order: clone size, V gene, J gene, D gene, CDR3 DNA, CDR3 protein. D genes are given only for firm matches. For some rows the clone size is stated as once, few or many, or as a class when expanded; others skip it.

clone size: once
V gene: TRBV6-5
J gene: TRBJ1-2
D gene: .
CDR3 DNA: TGTGCCAGCAGTTCTGCACAATATGGCTACACCTTC
CDR3 protein: CASSSAQYGYTF

clone size: .
V gene: TRBV5-4
J gene: TRBJ2-5
D gene: .
CDR3 DNA: TGTGCCAGCAGCTTATCGATCGGGATGGAAGAAGAGACCCAGTACTTC
CDR3 protein: CASSLSIGMEEETQYF

clone size: once
V gene: TRBV21-1
J gene: TRBJ2-7
D gene: .
CDR3 DNA: TGTGCCAGCAGAACCTGGGGAGGGCATGGGAACTACGAGCAGTACTTC
CDR3 protein: CASRTWGGHGNYEQYF

clone size: once
V gene: TRBV19
J gene: TRBJ2-1
D gene: .
CDR3 DNA: TGTGCCAGTAGTCGACAGAGTACGACTCTCAATGAGCAGTTCTTC
CDR3 protein: CASSRQSTTLNEQFF

clone size: .
V gene: TRBV29-1
J gene: TRBJ1-1
D gene: .
CDR3 DNA: TGCAGAATCAATGCGGATAACACTGAAGCTTTCTTT
CDR3 protein: CRINADNTEAFF

clone size: .
V gene: TRBV9
J gene: TRBJ2-1
D gene: TRBD2
CDR3 DNA: TGTGCCAGCAGCGCCTCCGGGACTAGTCTATGGAATGAGCAGTTCTTC
CDR3 protein: CASSASGTSLWNEQFF

clone size: .
V gene: TRBV14
J gene: TRBJ2-2
D gene: .
CDR3 DNA: TGTGCCAGCAGCCAAGTCCGGAACACCGGGGAGCTGTTTTTT
CDR3 protein: CASSQVRNTGELFF

clone size: .
V gene: TRBV19
J gene: TRBJ2-4
D gene: TRBD1
CDR3 DNA: TGTGCCAGTAGTTCGACAGGGCGTCCGGCCAAAAACATTCAGTACTTC
CDR3 protein: CASSSTGRPAKNIQYF

clone size: .
V gene: TRBV18
J gene: TRBJ2-3
D gene: TRBD2
CDR3 DNA: TGTGCCAGCTCACCACTTTCTAGCGGGGGGGCAGATACGCAGTATTTT
CDR3 protein: CASSPLSSGGADTQYF

clone size: .
V gene: TRBV29-1
J gene: TRBJ2-3
D gene: TRBD2
CDR3 DNA: TGCAGCGTCGTAGGGCCTTCTTCAGCGGGAAGGGCAGATACGCAGTATTTT
CDR3 protein: CSVVGPSSAGRADTQYF

clone size: .
V gene: TRBV28
J gene: TRBJ1-4
D gene: TRBD1
CDR3 DNA: TGTGCCAGCAGTTTTTGGACAGGCGTCGAATTTAATGAAAAACTGTTTTTT
CDR3 protein: CASSFWTGVEFNEKLFF

clone size: .
V gene: TRBV28
J gene: TRBJ1-4
D gene: .
CDR3 DNA: TGTGCCAGCAGTCGAGAGTTTGTGGAAAAACTGTTTTTT
CDR3 protein: CASSREFVEKLFF

clone size: .
V gene: TRBV2
J gene: TRBJ1-2
D gene: .
CDR3 DNA: TGTGCCAGCAGGAAGCCTATTGACGGTACAGACTACACCTTC
CDR3 protein: CASRKPIDGTDYTF

clone size: .
V gene: TRBV28
J gene: TRBJ1-2
D gene: .
CDR3 DNA: TGTGCCAGCAGTTTATCCGGGACAATTAACTATGGCTACACCTTC
CDR3 protein: CASSLSGTINYGYTF

clone size: .
V gene: TRBV6-6
J gene: TRBJ1-3
D gene: .
CDR3 DNA: TGTGCCAGCAGTTACGAAGTACGGGGAAACACCATATATTTT
CDR3 protein: CASSYEVRGNTIYF

clone size: once
V gene: TRBV3-1/TRBV3-2
J gene: TRBJ1-4
D gene: .
CDR3 DNA: TGTGCCAGCAGCCAAGCTTCGGCAGGAGAAAAACTGTTTTTT
CDR3 protein: CASSQASAGEKLFF

clone size: once
V gene: TRBV7-3
J gene: TRBJ2-3
D gene: TRBD2
CDR3 DNA: TGTGCCAGCAAATTAGCGGGGGGATACACAGATACGCAGTATTTT
CDR3 protein: CASKLAGGYTDTQYF

clone size: .
V gene: TRBV6-5
J gene: TRBJ2-1
D gene: .
CDR3 DNA: TGTGCCAGCAGTTACCCAGCAGGGTCCCCTTGGGTTGAGCAGTTCTTC
CDR3 protein: CASSYPAGSPWVEQFF

clone size: .
V gene: TRBV12-5
J gene: TRBJ2-7
D gene: TRBD2
CDR3 DNA: TGTGCTAGTGGTGGGGAGGGAAGGGCGTACGAGCAGTACTTC
CDR3 protein: CASGGEGRAYEQYF

clone size: .
V gene: TRBV7-2
J gene: TRBJ2-3
D gene: .
CDR3 DNA: TGTGCCAGCAGCTCCACAAGGGCAGGAGGTTCGGATACGCAGTATTTT
CDR3 protein: CASSSTRAGGSDTQYF

clone size: .
V gene: TRBV7-9
J gene: TRBJ2-3
D gene: TRBD1
CDR3 DNA: TGTGCCAGCAGGAAGGACAGGGCCACAGATACGCAGTATTTT
CDR3 protein: CASRKDRATDTQYF

clone size: few
V gene: TRBV29-1
J gene: TRBJ2-2
D gene: .
CDR3 DNA: TGCAGCGTTCTCGGCGGTAGCACCGGGGAGCTGTTTTTT
CDR3 protein: CSVLGGSTGELFF

clone size: .
V gene: TRBV6-5
J gene: TRBJ1-2
D gene: .
CDR3 DNA: TGTGCCAGCAGAGGGGCTTCGGGCTACACCTTC
CDR3 protein: CASRGASGYTF

clone size: .
V gene: TRBV5-1
J gene: TRBJ2-2
D gene: .
CDR3 DNA: TGCGCCAGCACCCCGGGGGTAGTCGGGGAGCTGTTTTTT
CDR3 protein: CASTPGVVGELFF

clone size: .
V gene: TRBV27
J gene: TRBJ1-5
D gene: TRBD1
CDR3 DNA: TGTGCCAGCAGTACCCGGGACAGGGGGCGAATGAGTCAGCCCCAGCATTTT
CDR3 protein: CASSTRDRGRMSQPQHF

clone size: .
V gene: TRBV6-5
J gene: TRBJ1-5
D gene: .
CDR3 DNA: TGTGCCAGCAGCCGAGTGGAGGGAAAGAGTCAGCCCCAGCATTTT
CDR3 protein: CASSRVEGKSQPQHF

clone size: .
V gene: TRBV11-3
J gene: TRBJ2-5
D gene: TRBD2
CDR3 DNA: TGTGCCAGCAGCCCAGGGGCTCGGCGGGGGGGCCAAGAGACCCAGTACTTC
CDR3 protein: CASSPGARRGGQETQYF

clone size: .
V gene: TRBV11-2
J gene: TRBJ2-3
D gene: .
CDR3 DNA: TGTGCCAGCAGCGCGGGATGGTACACAGATACGCAGTATTTT
CDR3 protein: CASSAGWYTDTQYF

clone size: .
V gene: TRBV2
J gene: TRBJ1-2
D gene: .
CDR3 DNA: TGTGCCAGCAGACATGTGGGGGGGGATGGTGGCTACACCTTC
CDR3 protein: CASRHVGGDGGYTF

clone size: .
V gene: TRBV15
J gene: TRBJ2-1
D gene: TRBD2
CDR3 DNA: TGTGCCACCAGCAGGGGACTAGCGGGAGTTCGGGAGCAGTTCTTC
CDR3 protein: CATSRGLAGVREQFF

clone size: .
V gene: TRBV7-8
J gene: TRBJ2-5
D gene: TRBD1
CDR3 DNA: TGTGCCAGCAGCCCGCTCACACACAGGGGCTCAGGGCAAGAGACCCAGTACTTC
CDR3 protein: CASSPLTHRGSGQETQYF

clone size: .
V gene: TRBV7-2
J gene: TRBJ2-1
D gene: TRBD2
CDR3 DNA: TGTGCCAGCAGCCAAGCGGGATTCGGTGAGCAGTTCTTC
CDR3 protein: CASSQAGFGEQFF

clone size: few
V gene: TRBV19
J gene: TRBJ2-5
D gene: .
CDR3 DNA: TGTGCCAGTAGTATATCGCAGCAAGAGACCCAGTACTTC
CDR3 protein: CASSISQQETQYF

clone size: .
V gene: TRBV7-2
J gene: TRBJ2-1
D gene: TRBD2
CDR3 DNA: TGTGCCAGCAGCTTGCTAGCGGGGAGCTCCTACAATGAGCAGTTCTTC
CDR3 protein: CASSLLAGSSYNEQFF

clone size: .
V gene: TRBV24-1
J gene: TRBJ2-3
D gene: TRBD1
CDR3 DNA: TGTGCCACCGGGACAGGATACACAGATACGCAGTATTTT
CDR3 protein: CATGTGYTDTQYF

clone size: .
V gene: TRBV15
J gene: TRBJ2-3
D gene: .
CDR3 DNA: TGTGCCACCAGCAGAGATAGGCCGTCAGGAGATACGCAGTATTTT
CDR3 protein: CATSRDRPSGDTQYF

clone size: .
V gene: TRBV6-1
J gene: TRBJ1-1
D gene: .
CDR3 DNA: TGTGCCAGCAGTGAAGTAATAGCTATGAACACTGAAGCTTTCTTT
CDR3 protein: CASSEVIAMNTEAFF